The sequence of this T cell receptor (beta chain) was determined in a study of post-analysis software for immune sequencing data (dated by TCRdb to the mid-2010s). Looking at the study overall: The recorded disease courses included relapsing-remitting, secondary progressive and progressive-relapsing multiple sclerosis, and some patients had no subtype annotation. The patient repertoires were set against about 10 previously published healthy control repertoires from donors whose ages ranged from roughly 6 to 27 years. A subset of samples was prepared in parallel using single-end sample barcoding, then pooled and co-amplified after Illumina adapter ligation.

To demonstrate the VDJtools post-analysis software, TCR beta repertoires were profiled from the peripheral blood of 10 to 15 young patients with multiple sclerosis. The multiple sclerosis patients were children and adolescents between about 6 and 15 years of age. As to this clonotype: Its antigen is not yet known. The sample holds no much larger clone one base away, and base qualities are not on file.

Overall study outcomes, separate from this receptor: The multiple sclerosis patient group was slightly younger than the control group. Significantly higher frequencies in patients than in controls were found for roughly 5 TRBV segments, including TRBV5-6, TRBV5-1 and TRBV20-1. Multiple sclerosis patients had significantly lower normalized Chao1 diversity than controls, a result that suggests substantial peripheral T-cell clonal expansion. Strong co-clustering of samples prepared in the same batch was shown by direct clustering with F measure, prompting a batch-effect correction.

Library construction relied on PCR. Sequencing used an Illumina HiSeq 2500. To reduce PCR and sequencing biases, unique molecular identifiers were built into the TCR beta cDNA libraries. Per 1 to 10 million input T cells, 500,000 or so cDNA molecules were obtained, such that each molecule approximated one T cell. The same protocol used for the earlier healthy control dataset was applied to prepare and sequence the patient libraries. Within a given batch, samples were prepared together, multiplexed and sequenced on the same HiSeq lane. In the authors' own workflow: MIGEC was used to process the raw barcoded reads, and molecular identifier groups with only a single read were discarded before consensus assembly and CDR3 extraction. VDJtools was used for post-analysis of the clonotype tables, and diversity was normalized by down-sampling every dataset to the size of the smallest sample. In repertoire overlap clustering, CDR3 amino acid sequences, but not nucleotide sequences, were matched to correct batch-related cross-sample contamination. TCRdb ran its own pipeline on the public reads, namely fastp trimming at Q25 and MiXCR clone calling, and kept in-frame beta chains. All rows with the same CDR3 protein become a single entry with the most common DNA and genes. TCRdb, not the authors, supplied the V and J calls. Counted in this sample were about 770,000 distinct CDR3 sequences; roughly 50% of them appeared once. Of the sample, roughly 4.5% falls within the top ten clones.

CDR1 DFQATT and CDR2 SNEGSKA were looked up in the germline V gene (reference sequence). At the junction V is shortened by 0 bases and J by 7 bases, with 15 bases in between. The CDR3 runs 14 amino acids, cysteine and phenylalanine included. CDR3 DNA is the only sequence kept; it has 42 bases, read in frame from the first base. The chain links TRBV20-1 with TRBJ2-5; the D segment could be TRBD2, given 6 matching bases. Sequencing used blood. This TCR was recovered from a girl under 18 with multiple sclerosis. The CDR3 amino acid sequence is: CSAREGGSQGTQYF. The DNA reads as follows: TGCAGTGCTAGAGAGGGGGGATCCCAGGGGACCCAGTACTTC.